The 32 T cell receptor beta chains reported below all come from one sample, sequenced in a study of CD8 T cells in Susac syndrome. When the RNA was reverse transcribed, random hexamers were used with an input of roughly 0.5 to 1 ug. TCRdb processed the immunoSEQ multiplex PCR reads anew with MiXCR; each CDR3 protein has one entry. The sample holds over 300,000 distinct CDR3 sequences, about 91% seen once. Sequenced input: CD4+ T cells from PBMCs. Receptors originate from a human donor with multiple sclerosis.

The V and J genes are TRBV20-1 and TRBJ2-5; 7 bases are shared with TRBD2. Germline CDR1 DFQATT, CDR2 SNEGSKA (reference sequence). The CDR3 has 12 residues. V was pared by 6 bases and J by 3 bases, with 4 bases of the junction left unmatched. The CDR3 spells CSAPLAKETQYF. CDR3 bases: TGCAGTGCCCCACTAGCGAAAGAGACCCAGTACTTC.

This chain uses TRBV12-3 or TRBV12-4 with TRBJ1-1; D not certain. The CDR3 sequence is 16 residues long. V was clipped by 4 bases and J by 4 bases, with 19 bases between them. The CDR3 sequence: CASSSRPGFSGTEAFF. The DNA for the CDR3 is TGTGCCAGCAGTTCCCGACCCGGATTCAGCGGCACTGAAGCTTTCTTT.

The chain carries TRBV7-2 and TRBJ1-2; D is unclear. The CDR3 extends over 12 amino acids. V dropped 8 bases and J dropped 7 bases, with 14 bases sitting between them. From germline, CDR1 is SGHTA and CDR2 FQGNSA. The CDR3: CASGKNTGGYTF. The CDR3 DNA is TGTGCCAGCGGCAAAAATACGGGTGGCTACACCTTC.

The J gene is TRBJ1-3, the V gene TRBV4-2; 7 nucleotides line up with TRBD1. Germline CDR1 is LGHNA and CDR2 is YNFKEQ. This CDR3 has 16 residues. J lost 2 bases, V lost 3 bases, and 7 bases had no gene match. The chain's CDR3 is CASSHDDREAGNTIYF. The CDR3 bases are TGTGCCAGCAGCCATGATGACAGGGAGGCTGGAAACACCATATATTTT.

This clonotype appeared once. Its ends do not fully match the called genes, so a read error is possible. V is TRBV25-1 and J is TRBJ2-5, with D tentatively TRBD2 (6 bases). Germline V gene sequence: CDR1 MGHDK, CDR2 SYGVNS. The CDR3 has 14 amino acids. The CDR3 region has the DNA TGTGCCAGCAGTGAACCCGGGGGAATAGAGACCCGGTACTTC. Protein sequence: CASSEPGGIETRYF.

The CDR3, as DNA: TGTGCCAGCAGCTTTGGACTCGCCACTTCCTACGAGCAGTACTTC. It codes for CASSFGLATSYEQYF. This chain connects TRBV7-6 to TRBJ2-7; maybe TRBD2 (5 bases). CDR1 and CDR2 (germline): SGHVS, FNYEAQ. This CDR3 is built from 15 residues. Deletions cut 3 bases from V and 1 base from J, with 13 bases between.

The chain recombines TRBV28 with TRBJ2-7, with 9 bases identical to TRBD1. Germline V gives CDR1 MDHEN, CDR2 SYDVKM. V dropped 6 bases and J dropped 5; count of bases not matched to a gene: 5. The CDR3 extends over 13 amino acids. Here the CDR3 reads CASRGTGTHEQYF. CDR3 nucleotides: TGTGCCAGCAGGGGGACAGGGACCCACGAGCAGTACTTC. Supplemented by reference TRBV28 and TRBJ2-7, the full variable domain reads DVKVTQSSRYLVKRTGEKVFLECVQDMDHENMFWYRQDPGLGLRLIYFSYDVKMKEKGDIPEGYSVSREKKERFSLILESASTNQTSMYLCASRGTGTHEQYFGPGTRLTVT.

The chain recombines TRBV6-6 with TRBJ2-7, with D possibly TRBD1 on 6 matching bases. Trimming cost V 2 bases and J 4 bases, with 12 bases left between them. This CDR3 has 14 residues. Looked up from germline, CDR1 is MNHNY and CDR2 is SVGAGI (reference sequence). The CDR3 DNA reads TGTGCCAGCAGTTACGCGGGCAGGGGATACGAGCAGTACTTC. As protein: CASSYAGRGYEQYF.

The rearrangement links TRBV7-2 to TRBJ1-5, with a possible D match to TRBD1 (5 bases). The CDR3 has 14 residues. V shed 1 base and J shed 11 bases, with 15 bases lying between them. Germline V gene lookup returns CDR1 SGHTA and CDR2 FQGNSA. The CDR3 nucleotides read TGTGCCAGCAGCTTAGGGGGACTCCAAAGGGCCCAGCATTTT. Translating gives CASSLGGLQRAQHF.

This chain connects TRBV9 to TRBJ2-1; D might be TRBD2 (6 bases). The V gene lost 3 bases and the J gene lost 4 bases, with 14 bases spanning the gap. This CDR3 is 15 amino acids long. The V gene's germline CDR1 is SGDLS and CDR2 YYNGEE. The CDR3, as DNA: TGTGCCAGCAGCGCCCCGGGACTGCCTTACAATGAGCAGTTCTTC. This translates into CASSAPGLPYNEQFF.

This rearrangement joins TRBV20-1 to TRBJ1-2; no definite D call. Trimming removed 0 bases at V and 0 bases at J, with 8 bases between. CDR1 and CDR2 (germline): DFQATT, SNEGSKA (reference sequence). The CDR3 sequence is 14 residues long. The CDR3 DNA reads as TGCAGTGCTAGAGACGTCCAAACTAACTATGGCTACACCTTC. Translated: CSARDVQTNYGYTF.

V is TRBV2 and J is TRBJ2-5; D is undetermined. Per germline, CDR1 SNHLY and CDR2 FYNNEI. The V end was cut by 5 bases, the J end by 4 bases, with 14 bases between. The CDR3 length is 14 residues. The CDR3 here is CASSLGSVGETQYF. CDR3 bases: TGTGCCAGCAGTTTAGGGTCGGTAGGAGAGACCCAGTACTTC. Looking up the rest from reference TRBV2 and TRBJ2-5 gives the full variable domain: EPEVTQTPSHQVTQMGQEVILRCVPISNHLYFYWYRQILGQKVEFLVSFYNNEISEKSEIFDDQFSVERPDGSNFTLKIRSTKLEDSAMYFCASSLGSVGETQYFGPGTRLLVL.

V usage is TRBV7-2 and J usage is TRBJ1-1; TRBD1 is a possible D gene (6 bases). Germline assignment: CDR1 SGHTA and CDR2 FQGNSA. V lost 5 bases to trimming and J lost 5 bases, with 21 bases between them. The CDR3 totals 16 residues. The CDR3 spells CASSPALPRGGTEAFF. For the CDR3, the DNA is TGTGCCAGCAGCCCCGCCCTCCCAAGGGGGGGAACTGAAGCTTTCTTT.

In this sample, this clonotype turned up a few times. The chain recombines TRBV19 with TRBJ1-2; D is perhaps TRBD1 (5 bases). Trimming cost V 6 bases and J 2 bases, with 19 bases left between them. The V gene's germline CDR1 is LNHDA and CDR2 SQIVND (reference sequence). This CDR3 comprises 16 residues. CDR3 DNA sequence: TGTGCCAGTAGAAGACAGAATACGGGCCCCAACTATGGCTACACCTTC. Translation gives CASRRQNTGPNYGYTF.

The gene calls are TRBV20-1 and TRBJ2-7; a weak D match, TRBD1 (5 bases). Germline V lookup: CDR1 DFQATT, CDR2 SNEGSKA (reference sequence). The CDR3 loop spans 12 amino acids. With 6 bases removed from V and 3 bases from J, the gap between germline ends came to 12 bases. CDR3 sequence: CSALVRDYEQYF. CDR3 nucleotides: TGCAGTGCCCTTGTCAGGGACTACGAGCAGTACTTC.

The chain's CDR3 is CASKEGTNNEQFF. The DNA of the CDR3 is TGTGCCAGCAAAGAGGGGACAAACAATGAGCAGTTCTTC. The chain uses TRBV6-2 or TRBV6-3 and TRBJ2-1; possibly TRBD1 for D (6 bases). Trimming removed 7 bases at V and 5 bases at J, with 12 bases between. CDR3 size: 13 residues. Per the germline V gene, CDR1 is MNHEY and CDR2 is SVGEGT.

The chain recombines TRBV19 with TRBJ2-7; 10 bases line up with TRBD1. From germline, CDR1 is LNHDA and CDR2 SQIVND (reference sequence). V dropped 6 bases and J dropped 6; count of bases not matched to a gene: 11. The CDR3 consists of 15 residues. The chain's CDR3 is CASRGGTGAIAEQYF. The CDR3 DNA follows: TGTGCCAGTAGAGGCGGGACAGGGGCCATCGCCGAGCAGTACTTC.

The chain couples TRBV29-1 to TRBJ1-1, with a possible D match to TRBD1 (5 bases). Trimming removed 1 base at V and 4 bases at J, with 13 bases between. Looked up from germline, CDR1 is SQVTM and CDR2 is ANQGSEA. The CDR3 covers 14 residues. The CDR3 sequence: CSVEGRGLATEAFF. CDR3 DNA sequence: TGCAGCGTTGAAGGACGGGGGTTGGCCACTGAAGCTTTCTTT.

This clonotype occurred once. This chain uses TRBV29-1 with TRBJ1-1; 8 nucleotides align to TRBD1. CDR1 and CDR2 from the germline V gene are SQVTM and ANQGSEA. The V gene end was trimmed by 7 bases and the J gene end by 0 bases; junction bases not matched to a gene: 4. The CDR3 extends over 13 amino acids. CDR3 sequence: CSADRGLNTEAFF. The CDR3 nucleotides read TGCAGCGCCGACAGGGGTTTGAACACTGAAGCTTTCTTT.

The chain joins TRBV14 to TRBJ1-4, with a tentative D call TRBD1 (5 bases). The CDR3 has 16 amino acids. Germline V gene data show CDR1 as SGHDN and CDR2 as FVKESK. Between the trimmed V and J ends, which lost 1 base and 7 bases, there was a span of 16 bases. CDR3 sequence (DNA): TGTGCCAGCAGCCAAGCCCTCCCTGCGGGGGGTGAAAAACTGTTTTTT. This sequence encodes CASSQALPAGGEKLFF.

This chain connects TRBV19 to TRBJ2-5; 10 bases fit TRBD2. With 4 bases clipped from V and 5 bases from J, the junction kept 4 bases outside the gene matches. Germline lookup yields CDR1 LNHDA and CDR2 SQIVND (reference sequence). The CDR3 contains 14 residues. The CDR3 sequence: CASSTGLAWETQYF. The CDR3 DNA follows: TGTGCCAGTAGTACGGGACTAGCGTGGGAGACCCAGTACTTC.

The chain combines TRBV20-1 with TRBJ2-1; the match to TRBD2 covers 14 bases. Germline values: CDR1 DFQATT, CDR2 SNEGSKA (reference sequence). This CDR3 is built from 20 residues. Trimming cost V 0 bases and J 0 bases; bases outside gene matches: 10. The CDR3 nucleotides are TGCAGTGCTAGAGATGCGGGCGGGACTAGCGGGGGACACTCCTACAATGAGCAGTTCTTC. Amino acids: CSARDAGGTSGGHSYNEQFF.

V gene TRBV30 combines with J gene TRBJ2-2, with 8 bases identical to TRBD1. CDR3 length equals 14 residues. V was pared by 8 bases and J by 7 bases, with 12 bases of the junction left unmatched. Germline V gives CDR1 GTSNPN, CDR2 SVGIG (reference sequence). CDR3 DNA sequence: TGTGCCAGTCAATGGACAGGGAGGTTCGGGGAGCTGTTTTTT. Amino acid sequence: CASQWTGRFGELFF.

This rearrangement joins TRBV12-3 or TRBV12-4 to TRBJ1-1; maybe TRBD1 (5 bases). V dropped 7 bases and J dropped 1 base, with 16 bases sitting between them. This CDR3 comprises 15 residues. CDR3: CASTMGPRQNTEAFF. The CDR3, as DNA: TGTGCCAGCACTATGGGACCCCGGCAGAACACTGAAGCTTTCTTT.

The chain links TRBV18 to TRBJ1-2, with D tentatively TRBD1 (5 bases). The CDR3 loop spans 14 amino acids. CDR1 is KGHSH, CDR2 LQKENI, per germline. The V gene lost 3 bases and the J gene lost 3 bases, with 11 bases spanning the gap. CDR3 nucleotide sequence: TGTGCCAGCTCACCTTTTCAGGGAGACTATGGCTACACCTTC. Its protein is CASSPFQGDYGYTF.

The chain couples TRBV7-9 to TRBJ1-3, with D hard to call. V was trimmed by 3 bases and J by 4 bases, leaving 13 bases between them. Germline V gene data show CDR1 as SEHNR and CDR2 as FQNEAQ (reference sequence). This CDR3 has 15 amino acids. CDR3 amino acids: CASSFSLESGNTIYF. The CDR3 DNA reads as TGTGCCAGCAGCTTTTCCCTCGAGTCGGGAAACACCATATATTTT. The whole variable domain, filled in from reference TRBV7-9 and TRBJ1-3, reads DTGVSQNPRHKITKRGQNVTFRCDPISEHNRLYWYRQTLGQGPEFLTYFQNEAQLEKSRLLSDRFSAERPKGSFSTLEIQRTEQGDSAMYLCASSFSLESGNTIYFGEGSWLTVV.

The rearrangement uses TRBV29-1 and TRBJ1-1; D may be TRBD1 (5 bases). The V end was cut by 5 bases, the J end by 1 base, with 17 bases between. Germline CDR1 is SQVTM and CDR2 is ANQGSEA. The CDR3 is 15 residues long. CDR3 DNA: TGCAGCGTTCTGGGGGTTGCAGGGCCGAACACTGAAGCTTTCTTT. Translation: CSVLGVAGPNTEAFF.

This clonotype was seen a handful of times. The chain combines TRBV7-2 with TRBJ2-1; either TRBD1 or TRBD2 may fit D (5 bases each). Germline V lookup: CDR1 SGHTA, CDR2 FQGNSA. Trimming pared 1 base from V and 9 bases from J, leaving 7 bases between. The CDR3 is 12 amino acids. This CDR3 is CASSLGGSEQFF. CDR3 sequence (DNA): TGTGCCAGCAGCTTAGGGGGGAGTGAGCAGTTCTTC. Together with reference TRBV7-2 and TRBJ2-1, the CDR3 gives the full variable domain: GAGVSQSPSNKVTEKGKDVELRCDPISGHTALYWYRQSLGQGLEFLIYFQGNSAPDKSGLPSDRFSAERTGGSVSTLTIQRTQQEDSAVYLCASSLGGSEQFFGPGTRLTVL.

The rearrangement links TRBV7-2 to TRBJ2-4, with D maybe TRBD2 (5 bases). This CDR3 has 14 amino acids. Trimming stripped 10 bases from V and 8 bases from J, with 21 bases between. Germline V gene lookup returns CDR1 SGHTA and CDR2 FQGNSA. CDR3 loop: CATTGNPPRDIQYF. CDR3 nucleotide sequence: TGTGCCACGACGGGGAACCCACCTAGGGACATTCAGTACTTC.

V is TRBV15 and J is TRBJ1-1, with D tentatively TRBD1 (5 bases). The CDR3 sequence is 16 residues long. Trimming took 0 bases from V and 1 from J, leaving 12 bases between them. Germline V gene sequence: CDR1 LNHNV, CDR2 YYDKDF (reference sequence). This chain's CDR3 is CATSRDPTGPNTEAFF. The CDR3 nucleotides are TGTGCCACCAGCAGAGATCCAACAGGCCCGAACACTGAAGCTTTCTTT.

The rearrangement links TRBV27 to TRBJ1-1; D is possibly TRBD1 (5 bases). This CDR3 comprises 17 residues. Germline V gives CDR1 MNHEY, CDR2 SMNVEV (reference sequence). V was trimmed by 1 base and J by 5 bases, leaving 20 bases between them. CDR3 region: CASSLFATGSRGTEAFF. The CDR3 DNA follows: TGTGCCAGCAGTTTATTCGCTACAGGCTCCCGGGGGACTGAAGCTTTCTTT.

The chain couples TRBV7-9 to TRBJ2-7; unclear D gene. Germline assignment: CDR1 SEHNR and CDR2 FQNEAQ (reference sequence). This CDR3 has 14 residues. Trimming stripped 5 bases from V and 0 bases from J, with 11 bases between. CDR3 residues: CASSPKGISYEQYF. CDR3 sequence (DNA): TGTGCCAGCAGCCCAAAAGGGATCTCCTACGAGCAGTACTTC.